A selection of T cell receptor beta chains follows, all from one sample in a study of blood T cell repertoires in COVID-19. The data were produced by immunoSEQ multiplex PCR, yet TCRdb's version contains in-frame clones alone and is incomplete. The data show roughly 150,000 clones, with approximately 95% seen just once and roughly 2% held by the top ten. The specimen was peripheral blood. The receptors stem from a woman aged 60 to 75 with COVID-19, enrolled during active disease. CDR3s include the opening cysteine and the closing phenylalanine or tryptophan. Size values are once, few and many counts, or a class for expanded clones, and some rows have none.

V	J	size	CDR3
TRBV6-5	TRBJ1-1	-	CASRKQGATEAFF
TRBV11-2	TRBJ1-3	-	CASSPDSDSGNTIYF
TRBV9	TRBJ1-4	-	CASSVEIGEKLFF
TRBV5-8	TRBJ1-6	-	CASSPLRSPLHF
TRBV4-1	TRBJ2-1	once	CASSLRQGPYNEQFF
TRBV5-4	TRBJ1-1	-	CASSLGSRGTSMNTEAFF
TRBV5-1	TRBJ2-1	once	CASSVERSYNEQFF
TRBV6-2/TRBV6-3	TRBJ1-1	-	CASSPALANTEAFF
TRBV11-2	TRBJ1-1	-	CASSFRSGGRTEAFF
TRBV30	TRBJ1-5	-	CAWSVREDQPQHF
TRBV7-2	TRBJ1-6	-	CASSLTGDPEGISPLHF
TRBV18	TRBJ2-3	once	CASSQQGARADTQYF
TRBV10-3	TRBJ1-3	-	CAISELGNTIYF
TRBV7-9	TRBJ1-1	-	CASSPTGRGGKDTEAFF
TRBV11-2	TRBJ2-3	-	CASSSGLAGGFFSTDTQYF
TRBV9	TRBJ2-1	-	CASTEPGLEGLGEQFF
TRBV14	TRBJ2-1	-	CASSRGQGRNNEQFF
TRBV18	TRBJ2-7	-	CASSPRQGTTYEQYF
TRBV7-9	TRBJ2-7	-	CASSFTKTGVGAQYF
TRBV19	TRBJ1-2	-	CASSIGLGVEGYGYTF
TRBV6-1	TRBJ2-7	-	CASSDIGDSSYEQYF
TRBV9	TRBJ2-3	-	CASSVAGRLAGVTDTQYF
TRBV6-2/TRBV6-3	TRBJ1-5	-	CASSYSLFNQPQHF
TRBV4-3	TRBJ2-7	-	CASSQVVQNYEQYF
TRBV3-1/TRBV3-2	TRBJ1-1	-	CASSQETLNTEAFF
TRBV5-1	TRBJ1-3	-	CASSLSAGNTIYF
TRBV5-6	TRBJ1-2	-	CASSLIMTVRSYGYTF
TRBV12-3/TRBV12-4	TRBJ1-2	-	CASSRRQGFGYTF
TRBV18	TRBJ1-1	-	CASSSGGANTEAFF
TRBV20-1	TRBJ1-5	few	CSASVSRGGDQPQHF
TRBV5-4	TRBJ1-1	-	CASSPAGQMNTEAFF
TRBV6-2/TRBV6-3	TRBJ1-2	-	CASSRDRAYGYTF
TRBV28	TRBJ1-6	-	CASSPHVSNSPLHF